The 5 T cell receptor beta chains below come from one sample, sequenced in a study of blood T cell repertoires in COVID-19. Some clones are missing from TCRdb's copy, which holds only in-frame ones; the method was immunoSEQ multiplex PCR. Found here are fewer than 300,000 clones, about 68% of them singletons; the top ten hold about 3.5%. The sequenced material came from peripheral blood. These receptors were obtained from a woman of 80 years or more with acute or convalescent COVID-19.

This clone has only a few counts. The chain employs TRBV20-1 and TRBJ2-1, with D perhaps TRBD2 (7 bases). CDR1 DFQATT and CDR2 SNEGSKA come from the germline V gene (reference sequence). This CDR3 has 13 residues. Trimming took off 3 bases at V and 6 bases at J, with 12 bases between the two ends. The CDR3 sequence is CSASKAGANEQFF. CDR3 DNA sequence: TGCAGTGCTAGTAAGGCGGGGGCCAATGAGCAGTTCTTC.

The chain employs TRBV12-3 or TRBV12-4 and TRBJ2-7; D is possibly TRBD2 (5 bases). V dropped 3 bases and J dropped 7 bases, with 13 bases sitting between them. CDR3 length: 13 residues. CDR3 nucleotide sequence: TGTGCCAGCAGTTTTCGGACTCTCGGGGAGCAGTACTTC. Its protein is CASSFRTLGEQYF.

The rearrangement uses TRBV3-1 (or the pseudogene TRBV3-2) and TRBJ2-1, with 9 positions matching TRBD1. V shed 4 bases, J shed 10 bases, and the junction held 8 bases outside the gene matches. This CDR3 has 14 amino acids. The V gene's germline CDR1 is LGHDT and CDR2 YNNKEL (reference sequence). The CDR3 spells CASSPRDREGEQFF. CDR3 DNA: TGTGCCAGCAGCCCGAGGGACAGGGAGGGAGAGCAGTTCTTC.

The CDR3 DNA reads as TGTGCCAGCAGCTTAGGAACTAGCCGGGAGACCCAGTACTTC. Encoded protein: CASSLGTSRETQYF. The V call is TRBV7-7, the J call TRBJ2-5; perhaps TRBD2 as D (6 bases). Trimming took 1 base from V and 5 from J, leaving 11 bases between them. CDR1 is SSHAT and CDR2 is FNYEAQ in the germline V gene (reference sequence). This CDR3 is built from 14 residues.

This clone was recorded a few times. The V gene is TRBV9, the J gene TRBJ2-2, with 7 bases identical to TRBD1. After removal of 1 base from V and 4 bases from J, the junction contained 4 bases not matched to a gene. CDR3 size: 15 residues. The germline CDR1 and CDR2 sequences are SGDLS and YYNGEE. The CDR3 reads CASSVRTGVTGELFF. As DNA, the CDR3 is TGTGCCAGCAGCGTAAGAACAGGGGTCACCGGGGAGCTGTTTTTT. The full variable domain, rest sourced from reference TRBV9 and TRBJ2-2, is DSGVTQTPKHLITATGQRVTLRCSPRSGDLSVYWYQQSLDQGLQFLIQYYNGEERAKGNILERFSAQQFPDLHSELNLSSLELGDSALYFCASSVRTGVTGELFFGEGSRLTVL.